This T cell receptor beta chain was observed in a study of control samples from healthy donors and cancer patients (TCRdb year 2020). In the germline V gene, CDR1 corresponds to MDHEN and CDR2 to SYDVKM. The cysteine opens and the phenylalanine closes a CDR3 of 16 amino acids. Of all the DNA, just the CDR3 is kept, 48 bases in frame from base 1. V sheds 6 bases and J sheds 3 bases, leaving 20 bases between their ends. Library preparation used the immunoSEQ multiplex PCR assay. What TCRdb holds here is the immuneACCESS table cut down to in-frame rearrangements. Part of the clones is not present; checked against another copy, under half of the missing clones reflect an unresolved V gene, and the others are unexplained. For this sample there are roughly 60,000 clones; around 94% appear just once. Of the sample, almost 4% is held by the ten largest clones. Of note for this clone: Its cognate antigen has yet to be identified. The sample holds no much larger clone one base away, and base qualities are not on file.

The rearranged segments are TRBV28 and TRBJ1-1; perhaps TRBD1 is the D gene, with 5 bases matching. Sequenced sample: blood. The clonotype comes from a man aged 30 to 39 in good health. CDR3 sequence: CASRPRVVGGDTEAFF. DNA sequence: TGTGCCAGCAGGCCCCGGGTAGTGGGGGGGGACACTGAAGCTTTCTTT.